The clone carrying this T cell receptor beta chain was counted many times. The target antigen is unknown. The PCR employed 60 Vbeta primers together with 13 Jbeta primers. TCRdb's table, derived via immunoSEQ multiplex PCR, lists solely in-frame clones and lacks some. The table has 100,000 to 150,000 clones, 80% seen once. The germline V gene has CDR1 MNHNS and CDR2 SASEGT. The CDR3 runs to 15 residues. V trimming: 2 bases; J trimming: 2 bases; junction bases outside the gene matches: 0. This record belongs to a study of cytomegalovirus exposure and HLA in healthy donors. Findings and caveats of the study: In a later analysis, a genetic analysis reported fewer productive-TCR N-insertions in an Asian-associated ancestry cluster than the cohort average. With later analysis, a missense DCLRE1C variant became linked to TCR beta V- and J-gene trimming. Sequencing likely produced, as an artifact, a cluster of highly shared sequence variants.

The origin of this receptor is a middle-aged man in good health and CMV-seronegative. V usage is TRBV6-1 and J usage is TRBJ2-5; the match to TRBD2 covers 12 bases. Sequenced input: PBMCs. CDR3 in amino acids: CASSELAGGQETQYF. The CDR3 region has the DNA TGTGCCAGCAGTGAACTAGCGGGAGGGCAAGAGACCCAGTACTTC.